This is a list of T cell receptor beta chains from one sample in a study of cytotoxic CD8 clonotypes in ibrutinib-treated CLL. Sequencing was performed with immunoSEQ multiplex PCR; in TCRdb, only in-frame clones are kept and a portion is missing. The sample records roughly 180,000 clones, approximately 80% being singletons. The sequenced sample was PBMCs, obtained after 24 months of ibrutinib treatment. The receptors come from a human donor with chronic lymphocytic leukemia. The CDR3 runs from the conserved cysteine through the conserved F or W. Each record gives: J gene, clone size, D gene, V gene, CDR3 DNA, CDR3 protein. A D gene is named only where the DNA matches it firmly. Clone sizes are given selectively: once, few, many, or a class where the clone is expanded.

J gene: TRBJ1-2; clone size: -; D gene: -; V gene: TRBV30; CDR3 DNA: TGTGCCTGGAGCGAAACAGCGTACTATGGCTACACCTTC; CDR3 protein: CAWSETAYYGYTF
J gene: TRBJ2-5; clone size: -; D gene: TRBD1; V gene: TRBV9; CDR3 DNA: TGTGCCAGCAGCCCCCGACCCGACAGGGCCCAAGAGACCCAGTACTTC; CDR3 protein: CASSPRPDRAQETQYF
J gene: TRBJ2-7; clone size: -; D gene: TRBD1; V gene: TRBV5-1; CDR3 DNA: TGCGCCAGCAGCCTGGACAGGGGATCGCTGGAGCAGTACTTC; CDR3 protein: CASSLDRGSLEQYF
J gene: TRBJ1-1; clone size: few; D gene: -; V gene: TRBV6-1; CDR3 DNA: TGTGCCAGCAGTGGGACGGGAATCGGACACTTGAACACTGAAGCTTTCTTT; CDR3 protein: CASSGTGIGHLNTEAFF
J gene: TRBJ2-7; clone size: -; D gene: -; V gene: TRBV28; CDR3 DNA: TGTGCCAGCAGTTTGACGACGGGGGCTTTGGGCGAGCAGTACTTC; CDR3 protein: CASSLTTGALGEQYF
J gene: TRBJ2-1; clone size: few; D gene: -; V gene: TRBV7-8; CDR3 DNA: TGTGCCAGCAACGGACTCGCCAGTCCCAATGAGCAGTTCTTC; CDR3 protein: CASNGLASPNEQFF
J gene: TRBJ2-3; clone size: -; D gene: -; V gene: TRBV18; CDR3 DNA: TGTGCCAGCTCACCCTATGCCACAGATACGCAGTATTTT; CDR3 protein: CASSPYATDTQYF
J gene: TRBJ2-5; clone size: -; D gene: -; V gene: TRBV11-2; CDR3 DNA: TGTGCCAGCAGCCCCGCTATTGAGGAGACCCAGTACTTC; CDR3 protein: CASSPAIEETQYF
J gene: TRBJ2-3; clone size: medium-sized; D gene: -; V gene: TRBV5-8; CDR3 DNA: TGTGCCAGCAGCGCCAGACTCAGGGATACGCAGTATTTT; CDR3 protein: CASSARLRDTQYF
J gene: TRBJ1-5; clone size: -; D gene: TRBD1; V gene: TRBV19; CDR3 DNA: TGTGCCAGTACCTTAGACCGGGACAGGGGTATCCATCAGCCCCAGCATTTT; CDR3 protein: CASTLDRDRGIHQPQHF
J gene: TRBJ2-1; clone size: once; D gene: -; V gene: TRBV5-1; CDR3 DNA: TGCGCCAGCAGGGGTTGGAGCTCCTACAATGAGCAGTTCTTC; CDR3 protein: CASRGWSSYNEQFF
J gene: TRBJ2-5; clone size: -; D gene: -; V gene: TRBV28; CDR3 DNA: TGTGCCAGCAGTTTATTGGGTGGGGGGAGGCTACAAGAGACCCAGTACTTC; CDR3 protein: CASSLLGGGRLQETQYF
J gene: TRBJ1-3; clone size: -; D gene: -; V gene: TRBV30; CDR3 DNA: TGTGCCTGGATCTACAGCTCCTCTGGAAACACCATATATTTT; CDR3 protein: CAWIYSSSGNTIYF
J gene: TRBJ1-5; clone size: -; D gene: -; V gene: TRBV19; CDR3 DNA: TGTGCCAGTAGTAATAACGTCAATCAGCCCCAGCATTTT; CDR3 protein: CASSNNVNQPQHF
J gene: TRBJ1-2; clone size: -; D gene: -; V gene: TRBV6-1; CDR3 DNA: TGTGCCAGCAGTGAACCCGGGTTTTTCTATGGCTACACCTTC; CDR3 protein: CASSEPGFFYGYTF
J gene: TRBJ1-1; clone size: -; D gene: -; V gene: TRBV6-5; CDR3 DNA: TGTGCCAGCAGTTACGGCGTGGTTGTGAACACTGAAGCTTTCTTT; CDR3 protein: CASSYGVVVNTEAFF
J gene: TRBJ2-3; clone size: -; D gene: TRBD2; V gene: TRBV28; CDR3 DNA: TGTGCCAGCAGTTTTCGGGCTAGCGGGACCCGGACAGATACGCAGTATTTT; CDR3 protein: CASSFRASGTRTDTQYF
J gene: TRBJ2-3; clone size: -; D gene: TRBD2; V gene: TRBV5-8; CDR3 DNA: TGTGCCAGCAGCTTGGGGCCCGGGACTAGGGCTCAGAATACGCAGTATTTT; CDR3 protein: CASSLGPGTRAQNTQYF
J gene: TRBJ2-5; clone size: -; D gene: -; V gene: TRBV25-1; CDR3 DNA: TGTGCCAGCACCGCACTGGGTAGGGAGCAGTACTTC; CDR3 protein: CASTALGREQYF
J gene: TRBJ2-1; clone size: -; D gene: TRBD2; V gene: TRBV9; CDR3 DNA: TGTGCCAGCAGCGAACTAGCGGGAGGGCCGAATGAGCAGTTCTTC; CDR3 protein: CASSELAGGPNEQFF
J gene: TRBJ1-1; clone size: once; D gene: -; V gene: TRBV11-2; CDR3 DNA: TGTGCCAGCAGCTACAGGGAGAACACTGAAGCTTTCTTT; CDR3 protein: CASSYRENTEAFF
J gene: TRBJ1-5; clone size: once; D gene: -; V gene: TRBV18; CDR3 DNA: TGTGCCAGCTCGGCGTCTGGGCAGCCCCAGCATTTT; CDR3 protein: CASSASGQPQHF
J gene: TRBJ2-3; clone size: -; D gene: TRBD1; V gene: TRBV5-1; CDR3 DNA: TGCGCCAGCAGCTCCTCGACAGGGGGCACAGATACGCAGTATTTT; CDR3 protein: CASSSSTGGTDTQYF
J gene: TRBJ1-6; clone size: -; D gene: -; V gene: TRBV7-6; CDR3 DNA: TGTGCCAGCAGCCCACAGGGACCCCTCCACTTT; CDR3 protein: CASSPQGPLHF
J gene: TRBJ2-6; clone size: -; D gene: -; V gene: TRBV7-6; CDR3 DNA: TGTGCCAGCAAGAGGGGCTCTGGGGCCAACGTCCTGACTTTC; CDR3 protein: CASKRGSGANVLTF
J gene: TRBJ2-2; clone size: -; D gene: TRBD2; V gene: TRBV5-1; CDR3 DNA: TGCGCCAGCAGCTCTCACGGATCGAGATTCCGGGGAACTAGCGTAGACACCGGGGAGCTGTTTTTT; CDR3 protein: CASSSHGSRFRGTSVDTGELFF
J gene: TRBJ2-5; clone size: once; D gene: -; V gene: TRBV30; CDR3 DNA: TGTGCCTGGAGTGTAGGCGGAAAGGGAGGAGAGACCCAGTACTTC; CDR3 protein: CAWSVGGKGGETQYF
J gene: TRBJ2-6; clone size: -; D gene: -; V gene: TRBV11-2; CDR3 DNA: TGTGCCAGCAGCTCCATGAGGGGGGGGCCTGGGGCCAACGTCCTGACTTTC; CDR3 protein: CASSSMRGGPGANVLTF
J gene: TRBJ1-5; clone size: -; D gene: -; V gene: TRBV27; CDR3 DNA: TGTGCCAGCAGTTCCGCCGGCTTGGTACGGGGGCAGCCCCAGCATTTT; CDR3 protein: CASSSAGLVRGQPQHF
J gene: TRBJ1-1; clone size: once; D gene: -; V gene: TRBV7-3; CDR3 DNA: TGTGCCAGCAGCTTAAGGCCGGGGGCTGAAGCTTTCTTT; CDR3 protein: CASSLRPGAEAFF
J gene: TRBJ1-5; clone size: -; D gene: TRBD1; V gene: TRBV7-9; CDR3 DNA: TGTGCCAGCAGCCGACAGGGTCAAGCGCCCCAGCATTTT; CDR3 protein: CASSRQGQAPQHF
J gene: TRBJ1-2; clone size: -; D gene: TRBD1; V gene: TRBV18; CDR3 DNA: TGTGCCAGCGTCCATACAGGGGAGGGTGATGGCTACACCTTC; CDR3 protein: CASVHTGEGDGYTF
J gene: TRBJ2-1; clone size: once; D gene: TRBD2; V gene: TRBV11-3; CDR3 DNA: TGTGCCAGCAGCTTAGCGCGGCTAGCGGGAGTGGTTAATGAGCAGTTCTTC; CDR3 protein: CASSLARLAGVVNEQFF
J gene: TRBJ2-4; clone size: -; D gene: -; V gene: TRBV5-6; CDR3 DNA: TGTGCCAGCAGCTTGACGAATGCCCAAAACATTCAGTACTTC; CDR3 protein: CASSLTNAQNIQYF
J gene: TRBJ2-7; clone size: -; D gene: -; V gene: TRBV5-1; CDR3 DNA: TGCGCCAGCAGTTACGAATTAGGGTACGAGCAGTACTTC; CDR3 protein: CASSYELGYEQYF
J gene: TRBJ2-1; clone size: -; D gene: -; V gene: TRBV19; CDR3 DNA: TGTGCCAGTAGCCAGAGCTCCTACAATGAGCAGTTCTTC; CDR3 protein: CASSQSSYNEQFF
J gene: TRBJ1-2; clone size: once; D gene: -; V gene: TRBV30; CDR3 DNA: TGTGCCTGGAGTTTGGCAGCAAGTCCTAACTATGGCTACACCTTC; CDR3 protein: CAWSLAASPNYGYTF
J gene: TRBJ2-2; clone size: -; D gene: TRBD1; V gene: TRBV5-1; CDR3 DNA: TGCGCCAGCAGCGTGCAGGGGGCGAACGGGGAGCTGTTTTTT; CDR3 protein: CASSVQGANGELFF
J gene: TRBJ2-7; clone size: once; D gene: TRBD2; V gene: TRBV28; CDR3 DNA: TGTGCCAGCAGTTTACAGAGCGGGAGCTACTACGAGCAGTACTTC; CDR3 protein: CASSLQSGSYYEQYF
J gene: TRBJ2-7; clone size: -; D gene: -; V gene: TRBV28; CDR3 DNA: TGTGCCAGCAGCCCTCGAACCCGGACTACCGTAGCCTTTTACGAGCAGTACTTC; CDR3 protein: CASSPRTRTTVAFYEQYF
J gene: TRBJ2-7; clone size: -; D gene: TRBD2; V gene: TRBV10-3; CDR3 DNA: TGTGCCATCAGTGAGAGCGGGAGGACCTACGAGCAGTACTTC; CDR3 protein: CAISESGRTYEQYF
J gene: TRBJ1-2; clone size: -; D gene: -; V gene: TRBV5-1; CDR3 DNA: TGCGCCAGCAGCTGGACTGAAGTGGGAGATTACTACACCTTC; CDR3 protein: CASSWTEVGDYYTF
J gene: TRBJ2-3; clone size: -; D gene: -; V gene: TRBV7-9; CDR3 DNA: TGTGCCAGCAGCTCCTGGGGGGCGAGAGGGGACACAGATACGCAGTATTTT; CDR3 protein: CASSSWGARGDTDTQYF
J gene: TRBJ2-3; clone size: -; D gene: -; V gene: TRBV28; CDR3 DNA: TGTGCCACCAAAGTCGCCACAGATACGCAGTATTTT; CDR3 protein: CATKVATDTQYF
J gene: TRBJ1-2; clone size: -; D gene: -; V gene: TRBV5-1; CDR3 DNA: TGCGCCAGCAGCGGAGGGTCGATCTACCGACCGGGTGGCTATGGCTACACCTTC; CDR3 protein: CASSGGSIYRPGGYGYTF
J gene: TRBJ2-5; clone size: once; D gene: TRBD1; V gene: TRBV4-2; CDR3 DNA: TGTGCCAGCAGCCAAGATTATAGGACAGGCCAAGAGACCCAGTACTTC; CDR3 protein: CASSQDYRTGQETQYF
J gene: TRBJ1-1; clone size: -; D gene: -; V gene: TRBV6-5; CDR3 DNA: TGTGCCAGCAGAAACCCTAGCAGGAGCACTGAAGCTTTCTTT; CDR3 protein: CASRNPSRSTEAFF
J gene: TRBJ2-2; clone size: -; D gene: TRBD1; V gene: TRBV6-1; CDR3 DNA: TGTGCCAGCCGACAGGGGACCGGGGAGCTGTTTTTT; CDR3 protein: CASRQGTGELFF
J gene: TRBJ2-7; clone size: -; D gene: -; V gene: TRBV6-1; CDR3 DNA: TGTGCCAGCAACGAATACCTCTCCTACGAGCAGTACTTC; CDR3 protein: CASNEYLSYEQYF
J gene: TRBJ1-5; clone size: -; D gene: -; V gene: TRBV29-1; CDR3 DNA: TGCAGCGTTTCTTCTGGGGGGAGCAATCAGCCCCAGCATTTT; CDR3 protein: CSVSSGGSNQPQHF
J gene: TRBJ1-3; clone size: -; D gene: -; V gene: TRBV7-2; CDR3 DNA: TGTGCCAGCAGCTTAGGACAGGTCTTATATGGAAACACCATATATTTT; CDR3 protein: CASSLGQVLYGNTIYF
J gene: TRBJ2-7; clone size: -; D gene: -; V gene: TRBV15; CDR3 DNA: TGTGCCACCAGCAGAGGTGGGAACTCCTACGAGCAGTACTTC; CDR3 protein: CATSRGGNSYEQYF
J gene: TRBJ2-1; clone size: -; D gene: -; V gene: TRBV7-2; CDR3 DNA: TGTGCCAGCAGCTCCATCCGAGGCAATGAGCAGTTCTTC; CDR3 protein: CASSSIRGNEQFF
J gene: TRBJ2-7; clone size: -; D gene: -; V gene: TRBV6-1; CDR3 DNA: TGTGCCAGCAGTGATCACGGAGGGCGGGAGCAGTACTTC; CDR3 protein: CASSDHGGREQYF